This passage covers 27 T cell receptor beta chains from one sample sequenced in a study of shared clonotypes between healthy human individuals. The repertoire was sequenced with immunoSEQ multiplex PCR; TCRdb's copy has only in-frame clones and lacks some. The data show around 1.1 million clones, approximately 80% seen once. The sequenced sample consisted of memory CD4+ T cells from PBMCs. This sample's subset: CD45RA-negative fraction. The receptors derive from a man aged 18 to 30 in good health. Some clones in this sample may be carry-over from other donors' samples.

The J gene is TRBJ2-2, the V gene TRBV7-7; 8 nucleotides match TRBD2. The CDR3 has 15 residues. Per the germline V gene, CDR1 is SSHAT and CDR2 is FNYEAQ (reference sequence). V lost 4 bases and J lost 4; bases outside the gene matches: 5. CDR3 nucleotides: TGTGCCAGCAGCTCCGGGGGGGTAGGCACCGGGGAGCTGTTTTTT. Translation gives CASSSGGVGTGELFF.

The rearrangement uses TRBV9 and TRBJ2-2; D is unclear. Per the germline V gene, CDR1 is SGDLS and CDR2 is YYNGEE. Trimming pared 3 bases from V and 0 bases from J, leaving 6 bases between. The CDR3 consists of 14 residues. CDR3 amino acids: CASSESPNTGELFF. CDR3 nucleotides: TGTGCCAGCAGCGAGTCGCCGAACACCGGGGAGCTGTTTTTT.

V gene TRBV29-1 combines with J gene TRBJ1-1; 8 bases line up with TRBD1. CDR3 length: 14 residues. Germline CDR1 SQVTM, CDR2 ANQGSEA. The V segment lost 7 bases and the J segment 2 bases; nucleotides outside the gene matches: 9. The CDR3 spells CSAIRTGKNTEAFF. In nucleotides, the CDR3 is TGCAGCGCTATCCGGACAGGGAAAAACACTGAAGCTTTCTTT.

The chain is built from TRBV28 and TRBJ1-2; the D is unclear. This CDR3 region has 11 residues. Germline V lookup: CDR1 MDHEN, CDR2 SYDVKM. V lost 2 bases and J lost 7, with 5 bases in between. The CDR3 loop is CASSLVGGYTF. CDR3 in DNA: TGTGCCAGCAGTTTAGTGGGTGGCTACACCTTC.

This clone was found once. CDR3 in amino acids: CASSRRQGGVYGYTF. The CDR3 coding sequence is TGTGCCAGCAGCAGAAGACAGGGAGGGGTCTATGGCTACACCTTC. The chain recombines TRBV21-1 with TRBJ1-2. TRBV21-1 corresponds to a pseudogene. This CDR3 comprises 15 residues.

A note on this clone: Given a far larger clone just one base away, this is likely a sequencing read error. This chain uses TRBV6-6 with TRBJ1-2; D call uncertain. The germline gives CDR1 MNHNY, CDR2 SVGAGI (reference sequence). V was clipped by 5 bases and J by 4 bases, with 2 bases between them. The CDR3 runs to 10 residues. CDR3 DNA: TGTGCCAGCAGTCTCTATGGCTACACCTTC. Protein product: CASSLYGYTF.

This clone was seen more than once but under ten times. The V and J genes are TRBV4-1 and TRBJ2-1, with no clear D. There are 14 residues in the CDR3. Between the trimmed V and J ends, which lost 7 bases and 13 bases, there was a span of 23 bases. The germline V gene has CDR1 MGHRA and CDR2 YSYEKL. DNA of the CDR3: TGCGCCAGCAAATCCTTAGGAACGGTGGCGGCCCAGTTCTTC. Its translation: CASKSLGTVAAQFF.

V is TRBV7-3 and J is TRBJ2-1, with 8 bases identical to TRBD1. V was clipped by 5 bases and J by 7 bases; unmatched bases: 16. This CDR3 has 17 residues. Germline lookup yields CDR1 SGHTA and CDR2 FQGTGA. This chain's CDR3 is CASSPRTGQGARNEQFF. The CDR3 region has the DNA TGTGCCAGCAGCCCTAGGACGGGGCAGGGGGCGCGGAATGAGCAGTTCTTC.

The table lists this clone with a few counts. The rearrangement joins TRBV19 to TRBJ1-1, with D perhaps TRBD1 (6 bases). CDR3 length: 14 amino acids. V gave up 7 bases and J gave up 5 bases, with 17 bases separating them. Germline V gene lookup returns CDR1 LNHDA and CDR2 SQIVND (reference sequence). In nucleotides, the CDR3 is TGTGCCAGTATCCAGACAGGAGGGGTTACTGAAGCTTTCTTT. Residues: CASIQTGGVTEAFF.

This chain uses TRBV14 with TRBJ1-2; D is ambiguous. V was trimmed by 3 bases and J by 7 bases, leaving 12 bases between them. Germline CDR1 is SGHDN and CDR2 is FVKESK. The CDR3 is 13 amino acids. CDR3 DNA sequence: TGTGCCAGCAGCCAGATCCGGGAGGGTGGCTACACCTTC. It yields the protein CASSQIREGGYTF.

The rearrangement uses TRBV11-1 and TRBJ1-1; D gene ambiguous. The V end was cut by 6 bases, the J end by 5 bases, with 7 bases between. The CDR3 contains 11 residues. Germline V gives CDR1 SGHAT, CDR2 FQDESV (reference sequence). The CDR3 protein is CASRSETEAFF. The CDR3 nucleotides read TGTGCCAGCAGGTCGGAGACTGAAGCTTTCTTT. Based on the CDR3 plus reference TRBV11-1 and TRBJ1-1, the full variable domain is EAEVAQSPRYKITEKSQAVAFWCDPISGHATLYWYRQILGQGPELLVQFQDESVVDDSQLPKDRFSAERLKGVDSTLKIQPAELGDSAMYLCASRSETEAFFGQGTRLTVV.

This clone showed up just a few times. The chain recombines TRBV5-1 with TRBJ1-5; D is undetermined. The CDR3 spans 14 residues. Trimming cost V 2 bases and J 6 bases, with 12 bases left between them. Germline V gene sequence: CDR1 SGHRS, CDR2 YFSETQ. This CDR3 is CASSLGNPGQPQHF. The CDR3 DNA follows: TGCGCCAGCAGCTTAGGGAACCCCGGTCAGCCCCAGCATTTT.

The rearrangement joins TRBV18 to TRBJ1-4; a weak D match, TRBD1 (6 bases). This CDR3 has 16 residues. Germline V gives CDR1 KGHSH, CDR2 LQKENI. The ends were cut back, 3 bases at V and 4 bases at J, with 15 bases in the middle. The CDR3 DNA reads TGTGCCAGCTCACCCCGATTAGGGGGGTTTAATGAAAAACTGTTTTTT. Protein: CASSPRLGGFNEKLFF.

The chain has TRBV5-1 and TRBJ2-3, with D hard to call. Germline V gene lookup returns CDR1 SGHRS and CDR2 YFSETQ. V gave up 4 bases and J gave up 3 bases, with 15 bases separating them. This CDR3 comprises 15 residues. This CDR3 reads CASSAEEARTDTQYF. CDR3 in DNA: TGCGCCAGCAGCGCCGAGGAAGCGCGGACAGATACGCAGTATTTT.

The V gene is TRBV2, the J gene TRBJ1-4; D gene uncertain. The CDR3 loop spans 14 amino acids. CDR1 and CDR2 from the germline V gene are SNHLY and FYNNEI. The V and J ends lost 2 bases and 8 bases respectively, with 12 bases between them. CDR3 DNA sequence: TGTGCCAGCAGTGAACAGGTACCCTACGAAAAACTGTTTTTT. It translates to CASSEQVPYEKLFF.

The chain employs TRBV10-3 and TRBJ2-3, with D possibly matching TRBD1 (6 bases). Germline CDR1 and CDR2: ENHRY and SYGVKD. The CDR3 length is 14 residues. Trimming stripped 10 bases from V and 5 bases from J, with 19 bases between. In DNA form, the CDR3 reads TGTGCCACCAAGCCAGGGCAGGGGTTAGATACGCAGTATTTT. Translation: CATKPGQGLDTQYF.

V usage is TRBV28 and J usage is TRBJ2-4; D possibly corresponds to TRBD1 (6 bases). Per the germline V gene, CDR1 is MDHEN and CDR2 is SYDVKM. There are 13 residues in the CDR3. V dropped 7 bases and J dropped 7 bases, with 14 bases sitting between them. The CDR3: CASTAGQPNIQYF. In nucleotides, the CDR3 is TGTGCCAGCACGGCCGGACAGCCGAACATTCAGTACTTC.

This chain connects TRBV11-2 to TRBJ1-5; D not resolved. The germline V gene has CDR1 SGHAT and CDR2 FQNNGV. V was clipped by 1 base and J by 5 bases, with 15 bases between them. The CDR3 has 16 residues. DNA of the CDR3: TGTGCCAGCAGCTTAGGCGGTGCCGTTTCCGATCAGCCCCAGCATTTT. Translating it yields CASSLGGAVSDQPQHF.

The J gene is TRBJ2-5, the V gene TRBV5-1; a weak D match, TRBD1 (5 bases). V was cut by 0 bases and J by 5 bases, with 14 bases left in between. The CDR3 contains 15 residues. Per the germline V gene, CDR1 is SGHRS and CDR2 is YFSETQ. The DNA for the CDR3 is TGCGCCAGCAGCTTGGAAATGGCAGGGTGGGAGACCCAGTACTTC. It codes for CASSLEMAGWETQYF.

V gene TRBV2 combines with J gene TRBJ2-2, with D tentatively TRBD1 or TRBD2 (5 bases each). The CDR3 contains 12 residues. The ends were cut back, 11 bases at V and 6 bases at J, with 13 bases in the middle. Germline-derived CDR1 and CDR2 are SNHLY and FYNNEI. CDR3 in DNA: TGTGCCTCCCGGGTGGGGGCCGGGGAGCTGTTTTTT. Translating it yields CASRVGAGELFF.

The chain links TRBV6-5 to TRBJ2-1, with TRBD1 identical over 9 bases. Looked up from germline, CDR1 is MNHEY and CDR2 is SVGAGI. Trimming at V came to 8 bases and at J to 1 base, leaving 0 bases not matched to a gene. CDR3 length equals 13 residues. DNA of the CDR3: TGTGCCAGCGGACAGGGGTCCTACAATGAGCAGTTCTTC. Residues: CASGQGSYNEQFF.

This clone was counted a few times. The V gene is TRBV19, the J gene TRBJ1-2, with 7 bases aligning to TRBD1. CDR3 length: 15 amino acids. The V segment lost 5 bases and the J segment 0 bases; nucleotides outside the gene matches: 6. Germline V gives CDR1 LNHDA, CDR2 SQIVND (reference sequence). The CDR3 is CASSLGTVTNYGYTF. CDR3 bases: TGTGCCAGTAGTTTAGGGACAGTTACTAACTATGGCTACACCTTC.

This sequence joins TRBV7-8 and TRBJ2-1, with D uncertain. Germline CDR1 and CDR2: SGHVS and FQNEAQ. The V end was cut by 5 bases, the J end by 10 bases, with 15 bases between. The CDR3 spans 13 residues. As DNA, the CDR3 is TGTGCCAGCAGCCCCCGGGCCGCCCCCGAGCAGTTCTTC. Translation gives CASSPRAAPEQFF.

The CDR3 reads CASSFGASGRGETQYF. Written as DNA, the CDR3 is TGCGCCAGCAGCTTTGGAGCTAGCGGGAGGGGAGAGACCCAGTACTTC. The rearrangement joins TRBV5-1 to TRBJ2-5, with 12 positions matching TRBD2. This CDR3 has 16 residues. The germline CDR1 and CDR2 sequences are SGHRS and YFSETQ. V dropped 2 bases and J dropped 4; count of bases not matched to a gene: 6.

This clone was seen many times. The sample carries other DNA sequences with the same CDR3. The CDR3 DNA reads TGCGCCAGCAGCTTGGGACCCGCCTACGAGCAGTACTTC. The encoded protein is CASSLGPAYEQYF. The V call is TRBV5-1, the J call TRBJ2-7; D is uncertain. The CDR3 extends over 13 amino acids. V lost 0 bases, J lost 2 bases, and 6 bases lay in between. CDR1 and CDR2 from the germline V gene are SGHRS and YFSETQ.

J is TRBJ1-1 and V is TRBV29-1; D remains ambiguous. The V end lost 1 base, the J end lost 4 bases, and 13 bases lay between the germline ends. The CDR3 has 14 residues. From germline, CDR1 is SQVTM and CDR2 ANQGSEA. The CDR3 here is CSVEAGIRTTEAFF. CDR3 sequence (DNA): TGCAGCGTTGAAGCGGGAATTAGGACCACTGAAGCTTTCTTT. Drawing the rest from reference TRBV29-1 and TRBJ1-1, the complete variable domain is SAVISQKPSRDICQRGTSLTIQCQVDSQVTMMFWYRQQPGQSLTLIATANQGSEATYESGFVIDKFPISRPNLTFSTLTVSNMSPEDSSIYLCSVEAGIRTTEAFFGQGTRLTVV.

The J gene is TRBJ1-1, the V gene TRBV5-1; TRBD1 might be the D (6 bases). With 4 bases removed from V and 0 bases from J, the gap between germline ends came to 10 bases. Germline V gene data show CDR1 as SGHRS and CDR2 as YFSETQ. The length of the CDR3 is 14 residues. CDR3 sequence reads: CASSRDKMNTEAFF. The CDR3 nucleotides are TGCGCCAGCAGCCGGGACAAGATGAACACTGAAGCTTTCTTT.